Listed below are T cell receptor beta chains from one sample, sequenced in a study of blood T cell repertoires in COVID-19. Repertoires were generated with immunoSEQ multiplex PCR, while TCRdb's copy carries only in-frame clones and drops some. The sample lists about 160,000 clones; roughly 84% were seen once. The sequenced sample was PBMCs or T cells enriched from blood (not recorded which). The receptor source for this set is a woman in her forties or fifties who had recovered from COVID-19. Both conserved end residues are part of each CDR3. Each record gives: clone size, J gene, CDR3 length, D gene, V gene, CDR3 protein, CDR3 DNA. D genes are given only for firm matches. Some rows mark clone size as missing; the rest say once, few, many or name a class of expanded clone.

abundance: NA; j_gene: TRBJ2-2; len: 13; d_gene: NA; v_gene: TRBV29-1; CDR3aa: CSVDTGNTGELFF; CDR3nt: TGCAGCGTCGACACAGGAAACACCGGGGAGCTGTTTTTT
abundance: NA; j_gene: TRBJ1-3; len: 15; d_gene: NA; v_gene: TRBV7-2; CDR3aa: CASRETGTTGNTIYF; CDR3nt: TGTGCCAGCAGGGAAACAGGGACGACGGGAAACACCATATATTTT
abundance: once; j_gene: TRBJ1-5; len: 14; d_gene: NA; v_gene: TRBV9; CDR3aa: CASSPEGGHQPQHF; CDR3nt: TGTGCCAGCAGCCCAGAGGGGGGGCATCAGCCCCAGCATTTT
abundance: NA; j_gene: TRBJ1-6; len: 19; d_gene: TRBD1; v_gene: TRBV7-2; CDR3aa: CASSFLGTGMLGRDSPLHF; CDR3nt: TGTGCCAGCAGCTTTCTCGGGACAGGGATGTTGGGGAGGGATTCACCCCTCCACTTT
abundance: NA; j_gene: TRBJ2-7; len: 16; d_gene: TRBD2; v_gene: TRBV6-1; CDR3aa: CASSEGPGLALYEQYF; CDR3nt: TGTGCCAGCAGTGAAGGACCGGGACTAGCGCTTTACGAGCAGTACTTC
abundance: NA; j_gene: TRBJ1-1; len: 12; d_gene: NA; v_gene: TRBV7-8; CDR3aa: CASSLAVGEAFF; CDR3nt: TGTGCCAGCAGCTTGGCGGTGGGTGAAGCTTTCTTT
abundance: few; j_gene: TRBJ1-5; len: 16; d_gene: NA; v_gene: TRBV5-5; CDR3aa: CASSSVSGSSNQPQHF; CDR3nt: TGTGCCAGCAGCTCTGTGTCCGGTTCTAGCAATCAGCCCCAGCATTTT
abundance: NA; j_gene: TRBJ1-1; len: 14; d_gene: NA; v_gene: TRBV6-5; CDR3aa: CASSFSPAGVEAFF; CDR3nt: TGTGCCAGCAGCTTTTCCCCAGCGGGTGTTGAAGCTTTCTTT
abundance: NA; j_gene: TRBJ2-3; len: 19; d_gene: TRBD1; v_gene: TRBV4-1; CDR3aa: CASSPTHRFRDRVTDTQYF; CDR3nt: TGCGCCAGCAGCCCTACCCACAGGTTCCGGGACAGGGTTACAGATACGCAGTATTTT
abundance: NA; j_gene: TRBJ1-2; len: 14; d_gene: TRBD1; v_gene: TRBV7-2; CDR3aa: CASSLENRGYGYTF; CDR3nt: TGTGCCAGCAGCTTAGAGAACAGGGGGTATGGCTACACCTTC
abundance: NA; j_gene: TRBJ1-2; len: 12; d_gene: TRBD1; v_gene: TRBV9; CDR3aa: CASTRDRGRPTF; CDR3nt: TGTGCCAGCACCCGGGACAGGGGGCGTCCCACCTTC
abundance: NA; j_gene: TRBJ1-6; len: 17; d_gene: TRBD1; v_gene: TRBV5-1; CDR3aa: CASSFKFGQGYNSPLHF; CDR3nt: TGCGCCAGCAGCTTCAAGTTCGGACAGGGGTATAATTCACCCCTCCACTTT
abundance: NA; j_gene: TRBJ2-1; len: 12; d_gene: NA; v_gene: TRBV11-2; CDR3aa: CASNLGANEQFF; CDR3nt: TGTGCCAGCAACCTAGGCGCCAATGAGCAGTTCTTC
abundance: once; j_gene: TRBJ1-4; len: 14; d_gene: NA; v_gene: TRBV7-9; CDR3aa: CASSFRSTNEKLFF; CDR3nt: TGTGCCAGCAGCTTCCGTTCAACTAATGAAAAACTGTTTTTT
abundance: NA; j_gene: TRBJ2-7; len: 20; d_gene: TRBD2; v_gene: TRBV3-1/TRBV3-2; CDR3aa: CASSPSTFPLAGELVNEQYF; CDR3nt: TGTGCCAGCAGCCCAAGTACCTTCCCGCTAGCGGGAGAACTGGTGAACGAGCAGTACTTC
abundance: NA; j_gene: TRBJ1-4; len: 15; d_gene: NA; v_gene: TRBV18; CDR3aa: CASSPGAGTNEKLFF; CDR3nt: TGTGCCAGCTCACCGGGCGCTGGAACTAATGAAAAACTGTTTTTT
abundance: NA; j_gene: TRBJ1-2; len: 16; d_gene: NA; v_gene: TRBV18; CDR3aa: CASSPPQQGTHYGYTF; CDR3nt: TGTGCCAGCTCACCACCCCAACAGGGAACCCACTATGGCTACACCTTC
abundance: NA; j_gene: TRBJ2-2; len: 18; d_gene: TRBD2; v_gene: TRBV11-2; CDR3aa: CASSLDPAGATNTGELFF; CDR3nt: TGTGCCAGCAGCTTAGATCCAGCGGGGGCGACGAACACCGGGGAGCTGTTTTTT
abundance: few; j_gene: TRBJ1-2; len: 15; d_gene: TRBD1; v_gene: TRBV6-5; CDR3aa: CASSPRTGNGYGYTF; CDR3nt: TGTGCCAGCAGCCCGCGGACAGGGAACGGCTATGGCTACACCTTC
abundance: once; j_gene: TRBJ2-5; len: 16; d_gene: NA; v_gene: TRBV7-2; CDR3aa: CASSWGATGLKETQYF; CDR3nt: TGTGCCAGCAGCTGGGGAGCTACAGGGTTGAAAGAGACCCAGTACTTC
abundance: NA; j_gene: TRBJ1-5; len: 13; d_gene: NA; v_gene: TRBV5-1; CDR3aa: CASSLSGNQPQHF; CDR3nt: TGCGCCAGCAGCTTGTCCGGGAATCAGCCCCAGCATTTT
abundance: NA; j_gene: TRBJ2-1; len: 13; d_gene: NA; v_gene: TRBV2; CDR3aa: CASQQSSYNEQFF; CDR3nt: TGTGCCAGCCAACAAAGCTCCTACAATGAGCAGTTCTTC
abundance: NA; j_gene: TRBJ2-5; len: 15; d_gene: TRBD2; v_gene: TRBV7-8; CDR3aa: CASSSGTSGEETQYF; CDR3nt: TGTGCCAGCAGCTCCGGGACTAGCGGCGAAGAGACCCAGTACTTC
abundance: NA; j_gene: TRBJ2-4; len: 14; d_gene: NA; v_gene: TRBV18; CDR3aa: CASSLLDRSAIQYF; CDR3nt: TGTGCCAGCTCACTCTTAGACAGGTCCGCAATTCAGTACTTC
abundance: once; j_gene: TRBJ1-1; len: 14; d_gene: TRBD1; v_gene: TRBV12-5; CDR3aa: CASGSNTGTVKSFF; CDR3nt: TGTGCTAGTGGTTCGAACACCGGGACAGTCAAAAGTTTCTTT
abundance: NA; j_gene: TRBJ2-6; len: 16; d_gene: NA; v_gene: TRBV7-2; CDR3aa: CASSLEPPSGANVLTF; CDR3nt: TGTGCCAGCAGCTTAGAGCCTCCCTCTGGGGCCAACGTCCTGACTTTC
abundance: NA; j_gene: TRBJ2-6; len: 15; d_gene: NA; v_gene: TRBV5-1; CDR3aa: CASSPQGTGANVLTF; CDR3nt: TGCGCCAGCAGCCCCCAGGGCACTGGGGCCAACGTCCTGACTTTC
abundance: NA; j_gene: TRBJ2-5; len: 14; d_gene: TRBD2; v_gene: TRBV5-1; CDR3aa: CASSFGGEIETQYF; CDR3nt: TGCGCCAGCAGCTTCGGGGGGGAGATTGAGACCCAGTACTTC
abundance: NA; j_gene: TRBJ1-2; len: 15; d_gene: TRBD1; v_gene: TRBV10-3; CDR3aa: CAISEELGGAGGYTF; CDR3nt: TGTGCCATCAGTGAAGAGCTAGGGGGCGCCGGTGGCTACACCTTC
abundance: NA; j_gene: TRBJ1-1; len: 14; d_gene: TRBD1; v_gene: TRBV5-1; CDR3aa: CASSSTGVNTEAFF; CDR3nt: TGCGCCAGCAGCTCAACAGGGGTGAACACTGAAGCTTTCTTT
abundance: NA; j_gene: TRBJ1-3; len: 15; d_gene: NA; v_gene: TRBV7-2; CDR3aa: CASSLVSISGNTIYF; CDR3nt: TGTGCCAGCAGCTTAGTCAGTATCTCTGGAAACACCATATATTTT
abundance: NA; j_gene: TRBJ1-1; len: 13; d_gene: TRBD1; v_gene: TRBV29-1; CDR3aa: CSVAMGQGTEAFF; CDR3nt: TGCAGCGTTGCGATGGGACAGGGCACTGAAGCTTTCTTT
abundance: NA; j_gene: TRBJ1-5; len: 14; d_gene: NA; v_gene: TRBV5-6; CDR3aa: CASSLGSGEGPQHF; CDR3nt: TGTGCCAGCAGCTTGGGGTCAGGTGAAGGCCCCCAGCATTTT
abundance: NA; j_gene: TRBJ2-4; len: 14; d_gene: NA; v_gene: TRBV9; CDR3aa: CASSVGSGMNIQYF; CDR3nt: TGTGCCAGCAGCGTAGGATCGGGGATGAACATTCAGTACTTC
abundance: NA; j_gene: TRBJ1-2; len: 13; d_gene: NA; v_gene: TRBV7-2; CDR3aa: CASSLARVSGYTF; CDR3nt: TGTGCCAGCAGCTTAGCCAGGGTGAGTGGCTACACCTTC
abundance: NA; j_gene: TRBJ2-1; len: 17; d_gene: NA; v_gene: TRBV3-1/TRBV3-2; CDR3aa: CASSQDPATTITNEQFF; CDR3nt: TGTGCCAGCAGCCAAGATCCGGCTACTACCATCACTAATGAGCAGTTCTTC
abundance: NA; j_gene: TRBJ1-1; len: 15; d_gene: TRBD1; v_gene: TRBV5-5; CDR3aa: CASSLTGAPNTEAFF; CDR3nt: TGTGCCAGCAGCCTGACAGGGGCCCCGAACACTGAAGCTTTCTTT
abundance: NA; j_gene: TRBJ2-3; len: 15; d_gene: NA; v_gene: TRBV3-1/TRBV3-2; CDR3aa: CASSRAGPTTDTQYF; CDR3nt: TGTGCCAGCAGCCGGGCGGGGCCAACCACAGATACGCAGTATTTT
abundance: few; j_gene: TRBJ2-5; len: 14; d_gene: TRBD2; v_gene: TRBV9; CDR3aa: CASNLAGGQETQYF; CDR3nt: TGTGCCAGCAACTTAGCGGGGGGCCAAGAGACCCAGTACTTC
abundance: NA; j_gene: TRBJ2-5; len: 15; d_gene: TRBD2; v_gene: TRBV5-1; CDR3aa: CASTPGLAGQETQYF; CDR3nt: TGCGCCAGCACCCCCGGACTAGCGGGGCAAGAGACCCAGTACTTC
abundance: NA; j_gene: TRBJ1-5; len: 13; d_gene: NA; v_gene: TRBV10-2; CDR3aa: CASGAGANQPQHF; CDR3nt: TGCGCCAGCGGAGCGGGGGCTAATCAGCCCCAGCATTTT
abundance: NA; j_gene: TRBJ2-1; len: 11; d_gene: NA; v_gene: TRBV27; CDR3aa: CASSLWGEQFF; CDR3nt: TGTGCCAGCAGTTTATGGGGCGAGCAGTTCTTC
abundance: once; j_gene: TRBJ2-3; len: 14; d_gene: TRBD2; v_gene: TRBV6-5; CDR3aa: CASRSGGGTDTQYF; CDR3nt: TGTGCCAGCAGAAGCGGGGGGGGGACAGATACGCAGTATTTT
abundance: NA; j_gene: TRBJ2-2; len: 15; d_gene: TRBD2; v_gene: TRBV18; CDR3aa: CASSPLAGGTGELFF; CDR3nt: TGTGCCAGCTCACCACTAGCGGGAGGTACCGGGGAGCTGTTTTTT
abundance: NA; j_gene: TRBJ2-3; len: 14; d_gene: TRBD2; v_gene: TRBV29-1; CDR3aa: CSVEGGTSPPTQYF; CDR3nt: TGCAGCGTTGAAGGCGGGACTAGCCCCCCTACGCAGTATTTT
abundance: NA; j_gene: TRBJ1-3; len: 14; d_gene: NA; v_gene: TRBV6-5; CDR3aa: CASRTDTSGNTIYF; CDR3nt: TGTGCCAGCAGGACGGACACTTCTGGAAACACCATATATTTT
abundance: NA; j_gene: TRBJ2-5; len: 14; d_gene: TRBD1; v_gene: TRBV5-1; CDR3aa: CASSRTGFQETQYF; CDR3nt: TGCGCCAGCAGCCGGACAGGGTTTCAAGAGACCCAGTACTTC
abundance: NA; j_gene: TRBJ1-1; len: 17; d_gene: NA; v_gene: TRBV6-2/TRBV6-3; CDR3aa: CASSYSYGEGRNTEAFF; CDR3nt: TGTGCCAGCAGTTACTCGTACGGGGAGGGAAGGAACACTGAAGCTTTCTTT
abundance: few; j_gene: TRBJ1-1; len: 10; d_gene: NA; v_gene: TRBV12-3/TRBV12-4; CDR3aa: CASHRVGAFF; CDR3nt: TGTGCCAGCCACAGGGTCGGAGCTTTCTTT
abundance: few; j_gene: TRBJ2-3; len: 14; d_gene: NA; v_gene: TRBV18; CDR3aa: CASSAGQSTDTQYF; CDR3nt: TGTGCCAGCTCAGCGGGACAGAGCACAGATACGCAGTATTTT